This T cell receptor (beta chain) comes out of a study of T-cell reconstitution after alpha-beta-depleted transplantation in children. A note on this clonotype: Antigen: not known. The junction and the germline gene differ at one end; a read error may be behind it.

Germline values: CDR1 DFQATT, CDR2 SNEGSKA (reference sequence). This CDR3 region has 15 residues. Study-wide points: The main origin of T-cell counts and diversity one year after transplant was newly produced T cells. Several hundred rapidly expanded clones from non-depleted graft cells reportedly supplied alpha-beta T cells about two months post-transplant.

Researchers prepared the TCRbeta library using unique molecular identifiers, the study reports. MiXCR was run by TCRdb on the PCR reads, yielding one entry per CDR3 protein. The repertoire has some 450,000 distinct CDR3 sequences, 43% of them found once; the top ten carry 25% to 30%. V is TRBV20-1 and J is TRBJ2-5; 10 nucleotides line up with TRBD2. The sequence was obtained from a girl aged 2-10 years with aplastic anemia, due to receive a stem cell transplant. The sample here was PBMCs, taken before TCRalphabeta/CD19-depleted stem cell transplant. The CDR3 spells CCARLPSGGQETQYF. The DNA of the CDR3 is TGCTGTGCTAGACTCCCTAGCGGGGGCCAAGAGACCCAGTACTTC.